Listed below are T cell receptor beta chains from one sample, sequenced in a study of blood T cell repertoires in COVID-19. TCRdb keeps only in-frame clones here, not all; method: immunoSEQ multiplex PCR. The sample holds approximately 330,000 clones, 80% to 90% seen once. Material: peripheral blood. Receptors originate from a man younger than 40 with COVID-19, enrolled during active disease. CDR3s include the opening cysteine and the closing phenylalanine or tryptophan. A D gene is named only where the DNA matches it firmly. Part of the rows lack a size; the others show once, few, many or a class for expanded clones.

J,V,size,length,D,CDR3,DNA
TRBJ1-1,TRBV20-1,once,14,TRBD1,CSASTAGGPTEAFF,TGCAGTGCTAGTACGGCAGGGGGTCCGACTGAAGCTTTCTTT
TRBJ1-1,TRBV9,.,14,TRBD1,CASSETGRDTEAFF,TGTGCCAGCAGCGAGACAGGGCGGGACACTGAAGCTTTCTTT
TRBJ2-1,TRBV4-1,.,14,TRBD2,CASSQGGRPNEQFF,TGCGCCAGCAGCCAAGGCGGGAGGCCCAATGAGCAGTTCTTC
TRBJ2-3,TRBV10-3,.,18,.,CAISAGLNIAYSTDTQYF,TGTGCCATCAGTGCGGGGTTAAATATAGCGTATAGCACAGATACGCAGTATTTT
TRBJ2-4,TRBV6-2/TRBV6-3,.,16,.,CASSKREQGTKNIQYF,TGTGCCAGCAGTAAACGAGAACAGGGAACCAAAAACATTCAGTACTTC
TRBJ2-2,TRBV7-9,.,19,TRBD2,CASSSTYGTSGTNTGELFF,TGTGCCAGCAGCTCGACCTATGGGACTAGCGGGACGAACACCGGGGAGCTGTTTTTT
TRBJ2-2,TRBV6-4,few,15,TRBD1,CASSPTGGEAGELFF,TGTGCCAGCAGCCCAACAGGGGGCGAAGCCGGGGAGCTGTTTTTT
TRBJ2-1,TRBV19,.,15,.,CASSISGPTRNEQFF,TGTGCCAGTAGTATATCAGGCCCTACTAGGAATGAGCAGTTCTTC
TRBJ1-6,TRBV13,.,18,.,CASSLAGSRAPDNSPLHF,TGTGCCAGCAGCTTAGCGGGATCGAGGGCGCCTGATAATTCACCCCTCCACTTT
TRBJ1-1,TRBV15,.,13,.,CATSRAGNAEAFF,TGTGCCACCAGCAGAGCAGGGAACGCTGAAGCTTTCTTT
TRBJ2-3,TRBV6-5,.,13,TRBD1,CASRDSSTDTQYF,TGTGCCAGCCGGGACAGTAGCACAGATACGCAGTATTTT
TRBJ1-5,TRBV30,.,14,.,CAWSAGRGDQPQHF,TGTGCCTGGAGTGCAGGGCGGGGGGATCAGCCCCAGCATTTT
TRBJ2-1,TRBV5-3,.,15,TRBD2,CARSYGTSGRNEQFF,TGTGCCAGAAGCTACGGGACTAGCGGGAGGAATGAGCAGTTCTTC
TRBJ1-1,TRBV27,few,13,.,CASKEGFGTEAFF,TGTGCCAGCAAGGAGGGGTTTGGCACTGAAGCTTTCTTT
TRBJ2-3,TRBV3-1/TRBV3-2,.,18,TRBD2,CASSQDSGGLGSTDTQYF,TGTGCCAGCAGCCAAGATAGTGGGGGACTAGGCAGCACAGATACGCAGTATTTT
TRBJ2-7,TRBV4-3,.,18,TRBD2,CASSQETSGRRLFYEQYF,TGCGCCAGCAGCCAAGAGACTAGCGGGAGAAGGTTGTTCTACGAGCAGTACTTC
TRBJ1-2,TRBV3-1/TRBV3-2,.,15,TRBD1,CASSHRRTGGYGYTF,TGTGCCAGCAGCCATAGAAGGACAGGTGGCTATGGCTACACCTTC
TRBJ1-6,TRBV30,once,15,TRBD1,CAWTEGRGANSPLHF,TGTGCCTGGACCGAGGGCAGGGGGGCGAATTCACCCCTCCACTTT
TRBJ2-7,TRBV2,.,12,.,CASTRESYEQYF,TGTGCCAGCACCAGGGAATCCTACGAGCAGTACTTC
TRBJ2-7,TRBV19,.,16,TRBD1,CASSPKWGTVHYEQYF,TGTGCCAGTAGTCCAAAGTGGGGGACAGTACATTACGAGCAGTACTTC
TRBJ1-2,TRBV24-1,.,14,TRBD1,CATSDRGTGVGYTF,TGTGCCACCAGTGATAGAGGGACAGGGGTCGGCTACACCTTC
TRBJ1-4,TRBV4-3,.,14,.,CASSQTEENEKLFF,TGCGCCAGCAGCCAGACAGAGGAGAATGAAAAACTGTTTTTT
TRBJ1-5,TRBV7-2,.,14,.,CASSSVGANQPQHF,TGTGCCAGCAGCTCCGTTGGGGCTAATCAGCCCCAGCATTTT
TRBJ1-4,TRBV28,.,13,.,CASNADINEKLFF,TGTGCCAGCAACGCAGACATTAATGAAAAACTGTTTTTT
TRBJ2-1,TRBV27,few,17,TRBD1,CASSPLTGTGAYNEQFF,TGTGCCAGCAGTCCTCTTACCGGGACAGGGGCGTACAATGAGCAGTTCTTC
TRBJ2-7,TRBV7-6,.,15,.,CASSLDGPSSYEQYF,TGTGCCAGCAGCTTAGACGGTCCTAGCTCCTACGAGCAGTACTTC
TRBJ1-2,TRBV5-1,.,17,.,CASSLDGWRAEGYGYTF,TGCGCCAGCAGCTTGGATGGTTGGAGGGCGGAGGGCTATGGCTACACCTTC
TRBJ2-7,TRBV3-1/TRBV3-2,.,15,TRBD2,CASSASTGGAYEQYF,TGTGCCAGCAGCGCATCCACCGGGGGGGCCTACGAGCAGTACTTC
TRBJ2-2,TRBV30,.,16,TRBD2,CAYRTSGRVGAGELFF,TGTGCCTATAGGACTAGCGGGAGAGTCGGGGCCGGGGAGCTGTTTTTT
TRBJ2-1,TRBV19,few,13,.,CASSIGGYNEQFF,TGTGCCAGTAGTATAGGCGGCTACAATGAGCAGTTCTTC
TRBJ2-3,TRBV7-9,few,15,.,CASSFGQSSTDTQYF,TGTGCCAGCAGCTTCGGACAGTCTAGCACAGATACGCAGTATTTT
TRBJ2-1,TRBV25-1,.,14,.,CASSELGRVDEQFF,TGTGCCAGCAGTGAATTGGGCAGGGTGGATGAGCAGTTCTTC
TRBJ1-5,TRBV5-6,.,15,.,CASSLLGNSNQPQHF,TGTGCCAGCAGCTTGCTAGGAAATAGCAATCAGCCCCAGCATTTT
TRBJ1-4,TRBV6-2/TRBV6-3,.,15,TRBD1,CASSYSEGAREKLFF,TGTGCCAGCAGTTACTCGGAGGGGGCCCGGGAAAAACTGTTTTTT
TRBJ2-2,TRBV15,.,13,.,CATSREGPGELFF,TGTGCCACCAGCAGAGAGGGGCCCGGGGAGCTGTTTTTT
TRBJ2-3,TRBV7-2,.,15,.,CASSLERGSTDTQYF,TGTGCCAGCAGCTTAGAACGCGGGAGCACAGATACGCAGTATTTT
TRBJ2-1,TRBV7-8,once,18,TRBD2,CASSFRQRENPTYNEQFF,TGTGCCAGCAGTTTTCGACAGCGGGAGAATCCAACCTACAATGAGCAGTTCTTC
TRBJ2-7,TRBV2,.,14,.,CASSETRAPYEQYF,TGTGCCAGCAGTGAGACCAGAGCGCCCTACGAGCAGTACTTC
TRBJ2-1,TRBV7-2,.,15,TRBD2,CASSPGLRGNNEQFF,TGTGCCAGCAGCCCCGGGTTGCGGGGGAACAATGAGCAGTTCTTC
TRBJ2-1,TRBV7-9,.,15,TRBD1,CASSFRDRGLGEQFF,TGTGCCAGCAGTTTCCGGGACAGGGGGCTTGGTGAGCAGTTCTTC
TRBJ2-3,TRBV4-2,.,16,TRBD1,CASSQDGQGVTDTQYF,TGTGCCAGCAGCCAAGATGGCCAGGGGGTCACAGATACGCAGTATTTT
TRBJ2-2,TRBV19,.,14,TRBD2,CASTPAGGSGELFF,TGTGCCAGTACCCCAGCGGGAGGTTCCGGGGAGCTGTTTTTT
TRBJ2-5,TRBV28,.,16,.,CASSPRAGARRETQYF,TGTGCCAGCAGTCCCCGAGCAGGGGCGCGGAGGGAGACCCAGTACTTC
TRBJ1-5,TRBV27,.,16,TRBD1,CASSLSLGDSLQPQHF,TGTGCCAGCAGCCTTAGTTTAGGGGACAGTCTTCAGCCCCAGCATTTT
TRBJ2-3,TRBV7-9,once,16,TRBD2,CASSSRTSGSTDTQYF,TGTGCCAGCAGTTCCCGGACTAGCGGGAGCACAGATACGCAGTATTTT
TRBJ1-2,TRBV28,.,14,.,CASSNGLGLYGYTF,TGTGCCAGCAGTAACGGACTCGGCCTATATGGCTACACCTTC
TRBJ2-7,TRBV6-6,once,14,.,CASSYSRERREQYF,TGTGCCAGCAGTTACTCCAGGGAAAGGCGCGAGCAGTACTTC
TRBJ2-4,TRBV27,.,13,.,CASSSSAKNIQYF,TGTGCCAGCAGTTCCTCAGCCAAAAACATTCAGTACTTC
TRBJ2-7,TRBV6-2/TRBV6-3,.,16,TRBD2,CASSNPAGGSSYEQYF,TGTGCCAGCAGTAACCCAGCGGGAGGCAGCTCCTACGAGCAGTACTTC
TRBJ1-5,TRBV19,.,16,.,CASSVSGVYSNQPQHF,TGTGCCAGTAGTGTTTCAGGGGTTTATAGCAATCAGCCCCAGCATTTT